A single sample is the source of the 10 T cell receptor beta chains below, sequenced in a study of T cells after yellow fever vaccination. Each CDR3 protein is one row after TCRdb ran MiXCR on the 5' RACE reads. Altogether some 560,000 distinct CDR3 sequences are present, about a sixth being singletons, with the ten largest covering approximately 15%. The sample in question was PBMCs, obtained 5 days after the first yellow fever vaccination. Every receptor here comes from a man aged 18 to 29 who received the YFV17D yellow fever vaccine.

This clonotype was detected only a few times. V is TRBV5-6 and J is TRBJ1-5; D call uncertain. The CDR3 has 15 amino acids. Germline CDR1 is SGHDT and CDR2 is YYEEEE. V was pared by 4 bases and J by 2 bases, with 13 bases between. CDR3 loop: CASSAGRNRNQPQHF. The DNA for the CDR3 is TGTGCCAGCAGCGCTGGACGGAACCGCAATCAGCCCCAGCATTTT.

This clonotype turned up a few times. The chain combines TRBV7-8 with TRBJ1-3, with a weak D call TRBD1 (6 bases). From germline, CDR1 is SGHVS and CDR2 FQNEAQ. Trimming took off 4 bases at V and 0 bases at J, with 16 bases between the two ends. CDR3 length equals 17 residues. Written as DNA, the CDR3 is TGTGCCAGCAGCTCCGCCGGGACATTGAGCTCTGGAAACACCATATATTTT. This gives the protein CASSSAGTLSSGNTIYF.

The chain has TRBV12-3 or TRBV12-4 and TRBJ2-5; 8 nucleotides agree with TRBD2. V trimming: 4 bases; J trimming: 2 bases; junction bases outside the gene matches: 9. The CDR3 sequence is 16 residues long. This chain's CDR3 is CASSSAGGGPQETQYF. For the CDR3, the DNA is TGTGCCAGCAGTTCGGCGGGGGGTGGGCCTCAAGAGACCCAGTACTTC.

The chain carries TRBV10-3 and TRBJ1-5; D perhaps matches TRBD1 (5 bases). V dropped 1 base and J dropped 10 bases, with 14 bases sitting between them. This CDR3 spans 14 amino acids. Germline loops: CDR1 ENHRY, CDR2 SYGVKD. CDR3 nucleotide sequence: TGTGCCATCAGTGAGTTGCAGGGTTTAAGTCCCCAGCATTTT. This sequence encodes CAISELQGLSPQHF.

This clonotype was detected a few times. The rearrangement joins TRBV24-1 to TRBJ2-3; D might be TRBD1 (6 bases). V was clipped by 6 bases and J by 6 bases, with 9 bases between them. Germline CDR1 reads KGHDR; CDR2 reads SFDVKD. This CDR3 is 12 amino acids long. CDR3 bases: TGTGCCACCAGTTTGGGGGCCGATACGCAGTATTTT. Its protein is CATSLGADTQYF.

The chain is built from TRBV5-6 and TRBJ2-7; TRBD1 matches 8 bases. This CDR3 is built from 14 residues. Trimming took 4 bases from V and 0 from J; bases not matched to a gene: 3. Germline assignment: CDR1 SGHDT and CDR2 YYEEEE. This chain's CDR3 is CASSMTGASYEQYF. CDR3 nucleotide sequence: TGTGCCAGCAGCATGACAGGGGCCTCCTACGAGCAGTACTTC.

The table lists this clonotype with a few counts. The chain employs TRBV5-1 and TRBJ2-7; 7 bases align to TRBD1. J lost 6 bases, V lost 0 bases, and 3 bases had no gene match. The germline V gene has CDR1 SGHRS and CDR2 YFSETQ. The CDR3 totals 13 residues. CDR3 in DNA: TGCGCCAGCAGCTTGGCCCCAGGGGGCGAGCAGTACGTC. This sequence encodes CASSLAPGGEQYV.

This chain connects TRBV7-2 to TRBJ2-2, with D tentatively TRBD1 (5 bases). The CDR3 covers 16 residues. Germline V gene lookup returns CDR1 SGHTA and CDR2 FQGNSA. Trimming left V 6 bases short and J 1 base short, with 15 bases between. The CDR3 DNA reads TGTGCCAGCAGTTTGGGGCCTACACTGAACACCGGGGAGCTGTTTTTT. It specifies CASSLGPTLNTGELFF.

This clonotype was observed a handful of times. The chain links TRBV27 to TRBJ2-1, with a tentative D call TRBD1 (6 bases). Germline lookup yields CDR1 MNHEY and CDR2 SMNVEV (reference sequence). Trimming removed 5 bases at V and 2 bases at J, with 13 bases between. This CDR3 spans 15 amino acids. CDR3 DNA sequence: TGTGCCAGCAGTCCCCTGGACAGACCCTACAATGAGCAGTTCTTC. Protein sequence: CASSPLDRPYNEQFF.

This chain joins TRBV5-4 and TRBJ2-1, with D possibly being TRBD1 or TRBD2 (6 bases each). V was cut by 0 bases and J by 7 bases, with 20 bases left in between. The V gene's germline CDR1 is SGHNT and CDR2 YYREEE (reference sequence). The CDR3 is made up of 17 amino acids. CDR3 coding DNA: TGTGCCAGCAGCTTGGCCGGCTCGGGGGCCGGTTTGAATGAGCAGTTCTTC. Translation: CASSLAGSGAGLNEQFF.